This is a list of T cell receptor beta chains from one sample in a study of cytomegalovirus exposure and HLA in healthy donors. The data were produced by immunoSEQ multiplex PCR, yet TCRdb's version contains in-frame clones alone and is incomplete. The data show about 180,000 clones, around four fifths seen once. Sequenced: PBMCs. The source is a woman under 40 in good health and CMV-seropositive. CDR3s include the opening cysteine and the closing phenylalanine or tryptophan. Fields, in order: clone size, D gene, V gene, J gene, CDR3 DNA, CDR3 protein. D genes are given only for firm matches. The listing skips clone size in some rows; elsewhere it reads once, few, many or a size class.

.	TRBD1	TRBV11-2	TRBJ2-3	TGTGCCAGCAGCCCCGGGACAGGGGGGATTACGCAGTATTTT	CASSPGTGGITQYF
.	TRBD1	TRBV5-4	TRBJ2-6	TGTGCCAGCAGCACCCTGCAGGGGGCTCTACATGGGGCCAACGTCCTGACTTTC	CASSTLQGALHGANVLTF
.	.	TRBV15	TRBJ2-7	TGTGCCACTCGCTGGACAGAAGACTACGAGCAGTACTTC	CATRWTEDYEQYF
.	.	TRBV2	TRBJ2-7	TGTGCCAGCAGCTACCGGGACACCTACTTCTACGAGCAGTACTTC	CASSYRDTYFYEQYF
.	.	TRBV28	TRBJ2-6	TGTGCCAGCAGGTTGCCCACAGGGACCGGGGCCAACGTCCTGACTTTC	CASRLPTGTGANVLTF
.	TRBD2	TRBV11-2	TRBJ2-7	TGTGCCAGCAGCTTAGAGGGACTAGCGTACGAGCAGTACTTC	CASSLEGLAYEQYF
few	TRBD1	TRBV30	TRBJ1-1	TGTGCCCTAGACAGGGGGGCGACTGAAGCTTTCTTT	CALDRGATEAFF
.	.	TRBV7-2	TRBJ2-7	TGTGCCAGCAGCCCTTTATACGAGCAGTACTTC	CASSPLYEQYF
.	.	TRBV7-2	TRBJ2-2	TGTGCCAGCAGAGATGGAGGGAGTAGCGGGGAGCTGTTTTTT	CASRDGGSSGELFF
.	TRBD2	TRBV5-6	TRBJ2-3	TGTGCCAGCAGCCCGGGGGGGGGCGCGAGCACAGATACGCAGTATTTT	CASSPGGGASTDTQYF
.	TRBD2	TRBV2	TRBJ2-1	TGTGCCAGCAGTGTGGAGGGACTAACCTACAATGAGCAGTTCTTC	CASSVEGLTYNEQFF
.	TRBD1	TRBV6-1	TRBJ1-1	TGTGCCAGCAGAACGGACAGGGAAGCTTTCTTT	CASRTDREAFF
once	TRBD2	TRBV6-6	TRBJ2-7	TGTGCCAGCAGTCCCACTAGCGGGAGCTACGAGCAGTACTTC	CASSPTSGSYEQYF
once	.	TRBV2	TRBJ1-2	TGTGCCAGCAGTGGACAGGTTCAACTCGGGTATGGCTACACCTTC	CASSGQVQLGYGYTF
.	TRBD2	TRBV29-1	TRBJ2-7	TGCAGCGTTCCCGGACTAGCGGGACACTACGAGCAGTACTTC	CSVPGLAGHYEQYF
.	TRBD2	TRBV30	TRBJ2-3	TGTGCCTTGGGGACTAGCGGTTACACAGATACGCAGTATTTT	CALGTSGYTDTQYF
.	TRBD1	TRBV7-8	TRBJ2-5	TGTGCCAGCAGCTCGGGACAGGTTGTAGAGACCCAGTACTTC	CASSSGQVVETQYF
.	TRBD2	TRBV9	TRBJ2-1	TGTGCCAGCAGCCTCGGCGGGGCGGGGGGATACAATGAGCAGTTCTTC	CASSLGGAGGYNEQFF
.	TRBD2	TRBV5-1	TRBJ2-3	TGCGCCAGCAGCCAGGGACTAGCGGCAAGCACAGATACGCAGTATTTT	CASSQGLAASTDTQYF
.	TRBD1	TRBV4-1	TRBJ1-2	TGCGCCAGCAGCCAACCCGACAGGGCCTATGGCTACACCTTC	CASSQPDRAYGYTF
.	TRBD1	TRBV6-5	TRBJ1-2	TGTGCCAGCAGTTACTCGCGACAGGGGCCTAACTATGGCTACACCTTC	CASSYSRQGPNYGYTF
.	.	TRBV9	TRBJ2-2	TGTGCCAGCAGCCCACAGACAGGGAACACCGGGGAGCTGTTTTTT	CASSPQTGNTGELFF
.	TRBD1	TRBV11-2	TRBJ1-4	TGTGCCAGCAGCCTTGGACAGGGTGGTGAAAAACTGTTTTTT	CASSLGQGGEKLFF
.	.	TRBV29-1	TRBJ2-7	TGCAGCGTTGCAGGGTCGACCTACGAGCAGTACTTC	CSVAGSTYEQYF
.	TRBD1	TRBV29-1	TRBJ2-7	TGCAGCGTGAAGGGACAGCCCTACGAGCAGTACTTC	CSVKGQPYEQYF
.	TRBD1	TRBV30	TRBJ1-5	TGTGCCTGGAATGGACAGGGGGGCGGACAGCCCCAGCATTTT	CAWNGQGGGQPQHF
.	TRBD1	TRBV7-2	TRBJ2-3	TGTGCCAGCAGAACAGGGGGTAGCACAGATACGCAGTATTTT	CASRTGGSTDTQYF
.	.	TRBV18	TRBJ2-5	TGTGCCAGCTCACCTGCGGAGACCCAGTACTTC	CASSPAETQYF
.	TRBD1	TRBV18	TRBJ1-2	TGTGCCAGCTCACCACCGACGGACAGGGCCGGCTACACCTTC	CASSPPTDRAGYTF
few	.	TRBV28	TRBJ2-3	TGTGCCAGCACCAGGACTAGCACAGATACGCAGTATTTT	CASTRTSTDTQYF